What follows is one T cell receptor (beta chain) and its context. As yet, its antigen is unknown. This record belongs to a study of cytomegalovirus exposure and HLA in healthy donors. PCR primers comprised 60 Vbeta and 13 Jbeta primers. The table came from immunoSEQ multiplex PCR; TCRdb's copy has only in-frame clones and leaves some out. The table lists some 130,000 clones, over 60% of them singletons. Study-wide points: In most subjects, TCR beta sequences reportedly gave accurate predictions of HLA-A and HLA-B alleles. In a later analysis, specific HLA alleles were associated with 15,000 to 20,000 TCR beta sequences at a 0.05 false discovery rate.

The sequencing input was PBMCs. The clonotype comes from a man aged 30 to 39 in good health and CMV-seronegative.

CDR3 coding DNA: TGTGCCAGCATGACAGAGAACTATGGCTACACCTTC. This encodes CASMTENYGYTF. This chain uses TRBV28 with TRBJ1-2, with TRBD1 as a possible D gene (5 bases). The V end lost 7 bases, the J end lost 2 bases, and 8 bases lay between the germline ends. This CDR3 has 12 amino acids. CDR1 MDHEN and CDR2 SYDVKM come from the germline V gene.